The clone carrying this TCR beta chain has only a few counts. Antigen: not known. This record belongs to a study of beta chain features in type 1 diabetes. Trimming removed 0 bases at V and 7 bases at J, with 20 bases between. Germline V gene sequence: CDR1 SGHNT, CDR2 YYREEE (reference sequence). The CDR3 is 17 amino acids. The study, taken as a whole, reports: For cells with high TCR expression, cDNA sequencing could yield over-representation. There were fewer insertions and more deletions at the VDJ junctions of type 1 diabetes patients.

Investigators reverse transcribed all isolated RNA, so they sequenced expressed TCRB transcripts. Produced via immunoSEQ multiplex PCR; TCRdb's table is partial and in-frame only. Among about 900,000 clones listed, 15% to 20% were seen once. V gene TRBV5-4 combines with J gene TRBJ2-1, with a possible D match to TRBD1 (6 bases). This sequence was found in a woman in her late teens or twenties in good health. Source material: naive CD4+ T cells from blood. The DNA of the CDR3 is TGTGCCAGCAGCTTGGCCTTCAGAACAGGGAGCGGTAATGAGCAGTTCTTC. It encodes CASSLAFRTGSGNEQFF.